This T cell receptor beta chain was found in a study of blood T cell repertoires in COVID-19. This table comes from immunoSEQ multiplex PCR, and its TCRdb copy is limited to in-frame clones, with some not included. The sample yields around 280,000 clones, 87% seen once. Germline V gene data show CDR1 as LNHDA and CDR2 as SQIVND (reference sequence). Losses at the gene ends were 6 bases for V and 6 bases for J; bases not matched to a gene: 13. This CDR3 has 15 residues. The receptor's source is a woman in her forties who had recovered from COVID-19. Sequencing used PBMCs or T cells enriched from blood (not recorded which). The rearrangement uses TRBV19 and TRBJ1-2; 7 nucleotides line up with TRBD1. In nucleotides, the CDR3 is TGTGCCAGTAGACTGGACAGGAGCAGTTTCGATGGCTACACCTTC. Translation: CASRLDRSSFDGYTF.